The present T cell receptor (beta chain) was sequenced within a study of cytomegalovirus exposure and HLA in healthy donors. Study at large: Approximately 81% of some 390 genotyped donors fell in the Caucasian-associated ancestry cluster. Study-level points and caveats: In an earlier analysis, productive rearrangement rates for most beta V segments clustered near 90% or 30%. Relative to equally common others, HLA-associated TCR beta chains showed greater clonal expansion in a later analysis.

The study ran its PCR with 60 Vbeta and 13 Jbeta primers. The data were produced by immunoSEQ multiplex PCR, yet TCRdb's version contains in-frame clones alone and is incomplete. The sample has around 150,000 clones; 84% are singletons. This clone was seen a handful of times. Its matching antigen is unknown. The sequence came from a man aged 18 to 30 in good health and CMV-seronegative. Material for sequencing was PBMCs.

CDR3: CATSRSRREKLFF. CDR3 coding DNA: TGTGCCACCAGCAGATCGAGGAGGGAAAAACTGTTTTTT. The V gene is TRBV15, the J gene TRBJ1-4; D ambiguous. This CDR3 is 13 amino acids long. Germline V gene lookup returns CDR1 LNHNV and CDR2 YYDKDF (reference sequence). Trimming pared 2 bases from V and 8 bases from J, leaving 9 bases between. Using reference TRBV15 and TRBJ1-4 for the parts outside the CDR3, the full variable domain is DAMVIQNPRYQVTQFGKPVTLSCSQTLNHNVMYWYQQKSSQAPKLLFHYYDKDFNNEADTPDNFQSRRPNTSFCFLDIRSPGLGDTAMYLCATSRSRREKLFFGSGTQLSVL.